This T cell receptor beta chain was recorded in a study of T cells in narcolepsy. Regarding the study as a whole: Blood of same and different patients, but not healthy controls, reportedly held recurring autoreactive clonotypes. HCRT-specific and TRIB2-specific autoreactive clonotypes appeared among same-patient CSF and blood CD4+ clonotypes.

The assay was immunoSEQ multiplex PCR, and TCRdb's table has in-frame clones only and misses some. This sample yields 25,000 to 35,000 clones, of which around 83% are seen a single time; about 2.8% belongs to the top ten. The CDR3 covers 13 residues. V shed 6 bases and J 6 bases; nucleotides not matched to a gene: 7. Germline V gene sequence: CDR1 MNHEY, CDR2 SVGAGI. Comment on this clone: Its antigen is undetermined.

The gene calls are TRBV6-5 and TRBJ2-7; 8 bases fit TRBD1. This clonotype was obtained from a human donor with narcolepsy. Sequenced sample: CD45RA- memory CD4+ T cells from PBMCs. The CDR3 region has the DNA TGTGCCAGCAGGGACAGGGAGCAGGCCGAGCAGTACTTC. It codes for CASRDREQAEQYF.